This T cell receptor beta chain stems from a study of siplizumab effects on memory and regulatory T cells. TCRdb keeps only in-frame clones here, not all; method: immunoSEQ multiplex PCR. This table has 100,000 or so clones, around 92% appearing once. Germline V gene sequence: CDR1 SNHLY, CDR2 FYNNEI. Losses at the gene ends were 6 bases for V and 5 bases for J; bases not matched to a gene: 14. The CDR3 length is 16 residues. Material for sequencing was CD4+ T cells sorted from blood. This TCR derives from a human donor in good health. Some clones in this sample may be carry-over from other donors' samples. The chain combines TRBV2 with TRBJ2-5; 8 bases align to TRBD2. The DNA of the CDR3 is TGTGCCAGCAGCCCAGGACTAGCCCTTGGCGGGGAGACCCAGTACTTC. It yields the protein CASSPGLALGGETQYF. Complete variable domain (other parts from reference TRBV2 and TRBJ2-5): EPEVTQTPSHQVTQMGQEVILRCVPISNHLYFYWYRQILGQKVEFLVSFYNNEISEKSEIFDDQFSVERPDGSNFTLKIRSTKLEDSAMYFCASSPGLALGGETQYFGPGTRLLVL.